Listed below are T cell receptor beta chains from one sample, sequenced in a study of T cell responses to AZD1222 COVID-19 vaccine. Data came from immunoSEQ multiplex PCR; TCRdb stores just in-frame clones and leaves some out. Here the sample spans 80,000 to 100,000 clones, roughly 87% being singletons. The sample was peripheral blood, taken on day 0 of AZD1222 vaccination. The receptors were gathered from an adult in good health. The CDR3 runs from the conserved cysteine through the conserved F or W. The D gene is left open where the match is weak. Clone size is shown for a subset of rows, as once, few, many or a class of expanded clone.

V: TRBV19; D: NA; J: TRBJ1-1; size: NA; length: 14; CDR3: CASSMLLMNTEAFF; DNA: TGTGCCAGTAGTATGCTCCTCATGAACACTGAAGCTTTCTTT
V: TRBV9; D: NA; J: TRBJ2-1; size: once; length: 16; CDR3: CASSVGDTPSYNEQFF; DNA: TGTGCCAGCAGCGTAGGGGACACCCCGTCCTACAATGAGCAGTTCTTC
V: TRBV7-6; D: TRBD1; J: TRBJ1-1; size: medium-sized; length: 12; CDR3: CASLKEGAMAFF; DNA: TGTGCCAGCCTAAAAGAGGGGGCAATGGCTTTCTTT
V: TRBV19; D: NA; J: TRBJ1-2; size: NA; length: 15; CDR3: CASSIVRSYNYGYTF; DNA: TGTGCCAGTAGTATAGTGAGGAGCTATAACTATGGCTACACCTTC
V: TRBV5-1; D: NA; J: TRBJ1-3; size: few; length: 13; CDR3: CASSNGLGNTIYF; DNA: TGCGCCAGCAGCAACGGACTTGGAAACACCATATATTTT
V: TRBV28; D: NA; J: TRBJ2-3; size: NA; length: 15; CDR3: CASLSGQRRTDTQYF; DNA: TGTGCCAGCCTCAGCGGGCAGCGGCGCACAGATACGCAGTATTTT
V: TRBV27; D: NA; J: TRBJ2-7; size: NA; length: 18; CDR3: CASSRTGASRLSSYEQYF; DNA: TGTGCCAGCAGTAGAACCGGGGCCTCCCGCCTGTCGTCCTACGAGCAGTACTTC
V: TRBV4-1; D: NA; J: TRBJ1-1; size: NA; length: 14; CDR3: CASSPGAGGTEAFF; DNA: TGCGCCAGCAGCCCGGGGGCGGGGGGCACTGAAGCTTTCTTT
V: TRBV10-3; D: TRBD1; J: TRBJ2-7; size: NA; length: 12; CDR3: CASGQGRGEQYF; DNA: TGTGCCAGCGGACAGGGGAGAGGCGAGCAGTACTTC
V: TRBV6-6; D: NA; J: TRBJ1-1; size: NA; length: 11; CDR3: CATQVNTEAFF; DNA: TGTGCCACCCAGGTGAACACTGAAGCTTTCTTT
V: TRBV4-2; D: NA; J: TRBJ1-5; size: NA; length: 16; CDR3: CASSQPGTTSNQPQHF; DNA: TGTGCCAGCAGCCAACCCGGGACGACCAGCAATCAGCCCCAGCATTTT
V: TRBV7-8; D: NA; J: TRBJ1-5; size: NA; length: 15; CDR3: CASRPLDSSNQPQHF; DNA: TGTGCCAGCAGACCACTGGACAGTAGCAATCAGCCCCAGCATTTT
V: TRBV30; D: NA; J: TRBJ2-4; size: few; length: 14; CDR3: CAWRIQGAKNIQYF; DNA: TGTGCCTGGAGGATACAGGGAGCCAAAAACATTCAGTACTTC
V: TRBV5-6; D: TRBD1; J: TRBJ1-2; size: NA; length: 14; CDR3: CASSLGTGGGGYTF; DNA: TGTGCCAGCAGCCTCGGGACAGGAGGAGGCGGCTACACCTTC
V: TRBV4-1; D: NA; J: TRBJ2-3; size: NA; length: 15; CDR3: CASSQGSEATDTQYF; DNA: TGCGCCAGCAGCCAAGGGTCCGAGGCGACAGATACGCAGTATTTT
V: TRBV29-1; D: TRBD1; J: TRBJ2-2; size: NA; length: 14; CDR3: CSETDRGGTGELFF; DNA: TGCAGCGAAACGGACAGGGGAGGCACCGGGGAGCTGTTTTTT
V: TRBV9; D: TRBD2; J: TRBJ2-3; size: NA; length: 15; CDR3: CASSVGGTSRDTQYF; DNA: TGTGCCAGCAGCGTAGGAGGGACTAGCAGGGATACGCAGTATTTT
V: TRBV10-3; D: NA; J: TRBJ2-7; size: NA; length: 14; CDR3: CAISDVTRTYEQYF; DNA: TGTGCCATCAGTGATGTAACGCGTACCTACGAGCAGTACTTC
V: TRBV4-2; D: TRBD2; J: TRBJ2-2; size: NA; length: 15; CDR3: CASSQDAGDTGELFF; DNA: TGTGCCAGCAGCCAAGATGCGGGAGACACCGGGGAGCTGTTTTTT
V: TRBV6-5; D: NA; J: TRBJ1-5; size: NA; length: 13; CDR3: CATVEGLYQPQHF; DNA: TGTGCCACGGTTGAGGGGCTGTATCAGCCCCAGCATTTT
V: TRBV7-9; D: TRBD2; J: TRBJ2-6; size: NA; length: 16; CDR3: CASSLARGSGANVLTF; DNA: TGTGCCAGCAGCTTAGCGCGGGGGTCTGGGGCCAACGTCCTGACTTTC
V: TRBV5-1; D: NA; J: TRBJ2-5; size: few; length: 13; CDR3: CASRETRGETQYF; DNA: TGCGCCAGCAGGGAGACCCGGGGGGAGACCCAGTACTTC
V: TRBV6-5; D: NA; J: TRBJ1-1; size: few; length: 13; CDR3: CASSVQGGTEAFF; DNA: TGTGCCAGCAGCGTACAGGGTGGCACTGAAGCTTTCTTT
V: TRBV19; D: NA; J: TRBJ1-5; size: few; length: 15; CDR3: CASSIRGDTLQPQHF; DNA: TGTGCCAGTAGTATAAGAGGGGACACCCTACAGCCCCAGCATTTT
V: TRBV5-4; D: NA; J: TRBJ1-2; size: NA; length: 13; CDR3: CASSLVGNYGYTF; DNA: TGTGCCAGCAGCTTGGTCGGTAACTATGGCTACACCTTC
V: TRBV24-1; D: TRBD1; J: TRBJ2-3; size: NA; length: 16; CDR3: CATSDQDRGGTDTQYF; DNA: TGTGCCACCAGTGATCAGGACAGGGGTGGCACAGATACGCAGTATTTT
V: TRBV7-2; D: TRBD2; J: TRBJ2-3; size: few; length: 16; CDR3: CASSLAAGTSTDTQYF; DNA: TGTGCCAGCAGCCTAGCGGCGGGCACTAGCACAGATACGCAGTATTTT
V: TRBV3-1/TRBV3-2; D: NA; J: TRBJ1-6; size: once; length: 12; CDR3: CASRRENSPLHF; DNA: TGTGCCAGCAGGAGGGAAAATTCACCCCTCCACTTT
V: TRBV7-8; D: NA; J: TRBJ1-5; size: NA; length: 13; CDR3: CASCRGGEQPQHF; DNA: TGTGCCAGCTGCCGGGGGGGAGAGCAGCCCCAGCATTTT
V: TRBV12-3/TRBV12-4; D: NA; J: TRBJ1-5; size: once; length: 13; CDR3: CASSLDRNQPQHF; DNA: TGTGCCAGCAGCCTCGACAGAAATCAGCCCCAGCATTTT
V: TRBV19; D: NA; J: TRBJ1-3; size: NA; length: 14; CDR3: CASSPAGSGNTIYF; DNA: TGTGCCAGTAGCCCGGCGGGCTCTGGAAACACCATATATTTT
V: TRBV5-4; D: TRBD2; J: TRBJ2-7; size: NA; length: 15; CDR3: CASSLAGGSQGEQYF; DNA: TGTGCCAGCAGCTTGGCGGGAGGTTCGCAGGGAGAGCAGTACTTC
V: TRBV10-3; D: NA; J: TRBJ2-3; size: NA; length: 15; CDR3: CAISDGQGGTDTQYF; DNA: TGTGCCATCAGTGATGGGCAAGGGGGCACAGATACGCAGTATTTT
V: TRBV19; D: NA; J: TRBJ2-1; size: NA; length: 12; CDR3: CASSQQYNEQFF; DNA: TGTGCCAGTAGTCAACAGTACAATGAGCAGTTCTTC
V: TRBV25-1; D: NA; J: TRBJ2-7; size: NA; length: 11; CDR3: CASSATYEQYF; DNA: TGTGCCAGCAGTGCGACCTACGAGCAGTACTTC
V: TRBV5-4; D: TRBD1; J: TRBJ2-7; size: NA; length: 13; CDR3: CASSLDRADEQYF; DNA: TGTGCCAGCAGCCTTGACAGGGCCGACGAGCAGTACTTC
V: TRBV28; D: NA; J: TRBJ2-3; size: NA; length: 13; CDR3: CASSSPISDTQYF; DNA: TGTGCCAGCAGTTCCCCAATCTCAGATACGCAGTATTTT
V: TRBV18; D: NA; J: TRBJ2-7; size: NA; length: 12; CDR3: CASSPESYEQYF; DNA: TGTGCCAGCTCACCAGAGAGTTACGAGCAGTACTTC
V: TRBV7-2; D: NA; J: TRBJ1-1; size: NA; length: 13; CDR3: CASSLSGVTEAFF; DNA: TGTGCCAGCAGCTTATCCGGGGTTACTGAAGCTTTCTTT
V: TRBV5-1; D: NA; J: TRBJ2-2; size: NA; length: 15; CDR3: CASSFRQTNTGELFF; DNA: TGCGCCAGCAGCTTTAGACAGACGAACACCGGGGAGCTGTTTTTT
V: TRBV7-9; D: TRBD2; J: TRBJ2-5; size: NA; length: 14; CDR3: CASSLSGRQETQYF; DNA: TGTGCCAGCAGCCTTAGCGGGAGACAAGAGACCCAGTACTTC
V: TRBV4-1; D: NA; J: TRBJ1-5; size: NA; length: 16; CDR3: CASSQAWGEYNQPQHF; DNA: TGCGCCAGCAGCCAAGCGTGGGGGGAATACAATCAGCCCCAGCATTTT
V: TRBV5-4; D: NA; J: TRBJ2-7; size: NA; length: 13; CDR3: CASSLKQGYEQYF; DNA: TGTGCCAGCAGCTTAAAACAGGGCTACGAGCAGTACTTC
V: TRBV28; D: TRBD2; J: TRBJ2-1; size: NA; length: 16; CDR3: CASSSLAGVSYNEQFF; DNA: TGTGCCAGCAGTTCTTTAGCGGGAGTATCCTACAATGAGCAGTTCTTC
V: TRBV28; D: NA; J: TRBJ1-1; size: NA; length: 14; CDR3: CASSSEGHGTEAFF; DNA: TGTGCCAGCAGTTCAGAGGGGCATGGCACTGAAGCTTTCTTT
V: TRBV7-3; D: NA; J: TRBJ1-1; size: NA; length: 13; CDR3: CASSGQGNTEAFF; DNA: TGTGCCAGCAGCGGTCAGGGAAACACTGAAGCTTTCTTT
V: TRBV7-9; D: TRBD1; J: TRBJ2-3; size: NA; length: 17; CDR3: CASSRIQGATPTDTQYF; DNA: TGTGCCAGCAGTCGTATACAGGGGGCCACCCCCACAGATACGCAGTATTTT
V: TRBV9; D: NA; J: TRBJ1-2; size: NA; length: 14; CDR3: CASSAEVVQQGYTF; DNA: TGTGCCAGCAGCGCCGAAGTGGTTCAGCAGGGCTACACCTTC
V: TRBV19; D: TRBD1; J: TRBJ2-6; size: once; length: 16; CDR3: CASRRDRGPGANVLTF; DNA: TGTGCCAGTCGCCGGGACAGGGGTCCTGGGGCCAACGTCCTGACTTTC
V: TRBV10-3; D: NA; J: TRBJ1-2; size: few; length: 12; CDR3: CAISEGDYGYTF; DNA: TGTGCCATCAGTGAAGGTGACTATGGCTACACCTTC